The present T cell receptor (beta chain) was sequenced within a study of cytomegalovirus exposure and HLA in healthy donors. The CDR3 is 15 amino acids. The V and J ends lost 0 bases and 3 bases, in that order; junction bases with no gene match: 2. PCR involved 60 Vbeta and 13 Jbeta primers. Profiling relied on immunoSEQ multiplex PCR, and the TCRdb table lists in-frame clones only, not all of them. The sample consists of 130,000 or so clones, approximately 69% of them appearing once. Sequencing was carried out using PBMCs. The sequence was collected from a man aged 40-49 years in good health and CMV-seropositive. The chain recombines TRBV5-3 with TRBJ2-3, with 9 bases identical to TRBD1. TRBV5-3 is known as an ORF, though its function is uncertain. CDR3 sequence: CARSLGGQGTDTQYF. The CDR3 region has the DNA TGTGCCAGAAGCTTGGGAGGACAGGGGACAGATACGCAGTATTTT.